This T cell receptor beta chain comes out of a study of blood T cell repertoires in COVID-19. This clone was seen a handful of times. TCRdb's table, derived via immunoSEQ multiplex PCR, lists solely in-frame clones and lacks some. The repertoire consists of some 250,000 clones, with roughly 87% occurring once and the leading ten covering about 7%. The sample was peripheral blood. This TCR was sampled from a man aged 60-69 years who had recovered from COVID-19.

The CDR3 sequence: CASSLQGAKSVEAFF. CDR3 DNA: TGTGCCAGCAGCTTGCAGGGGGCGAAGAGTGTTGAAGCTTTCTTT. The chain couples TRBV5-5 to TRBJ1-1; 8 bases match TRBD1. The CDR3 covers 15 residues. Per the germline V gene, CDR1 is SGHKS and CDR2 is YYEKEE (reference sequence). After removal of 1 base from V and 7 bases from J, the junction contained 9 bases not matched to a gene.